The sequence of this T cell receptor beta chain was determined in a study of cytomegalovirus exposure and HLA in healthy donors. The study, taken as a whole, reports: TCR beta V segments were, for the most part, productive about 87% or about 30% of the time in an earlier analysis. In a later analysis, V- and J-gene trimming of beta chains associated with a DCLRE1C missense variant, replicated independently. Among TCR sequences, most were rare, though some public TCRs appeared in many donors. Most CMV-associated TCR beta chains were later found to appear HLA-restricted.

The CDR3 contains 16 residues. Germline V gene data show CDR1 as SGHTA and CDR2 as FQGNSA. V lost 3 bases to trimming and J lost 3 bases, with 18 bases between them. The primer mix had 60 Vbeta and 13 Jbeta primers. Assay: immunoSEQ multiplex PCR; the TCRdb copy retains only in-frame clones and omits some. The sample holds almost 65,000 clones; around 77% are singletons and the top ten take roughly 5.1%. In its sample, this clone was seen a few times. Its specificity is not known. The TCR comes from a male donor in good health and CMV-seropositive. The sequenced sample was PBMCs. The chain links TRBV7-2 to TRBJ2-7; possibly TRBD2 for D (6 bases). The DNA of the CDR3 is TGTGCCAGCAGCTTTCGGGGGTCAGAAAGTTACTACGAGCAGTACTTC. Translating it yields CASSFRGSESYYEQYF.